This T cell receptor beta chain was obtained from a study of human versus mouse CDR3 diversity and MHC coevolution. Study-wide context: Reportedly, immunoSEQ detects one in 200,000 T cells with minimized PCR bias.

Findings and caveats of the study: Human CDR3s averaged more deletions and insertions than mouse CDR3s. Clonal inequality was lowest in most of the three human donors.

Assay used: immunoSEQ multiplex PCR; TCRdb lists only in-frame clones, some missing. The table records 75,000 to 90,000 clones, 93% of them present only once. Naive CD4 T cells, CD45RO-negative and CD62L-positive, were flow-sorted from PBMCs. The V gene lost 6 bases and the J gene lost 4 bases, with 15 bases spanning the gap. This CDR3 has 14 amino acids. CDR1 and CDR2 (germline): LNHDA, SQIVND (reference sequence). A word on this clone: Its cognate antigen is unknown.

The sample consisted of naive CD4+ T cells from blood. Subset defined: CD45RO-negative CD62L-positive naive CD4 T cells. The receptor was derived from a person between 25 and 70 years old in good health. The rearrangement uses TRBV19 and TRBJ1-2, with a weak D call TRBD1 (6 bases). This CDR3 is CASSSIGTPYGYTF. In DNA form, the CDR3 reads TGTGCCAGTAGCTCGATCGGGACACCCTATGGCTACACCTTC.